What follows describes a single T cell receptor (beta chain). The data originate from a study of T cell responses to AZD1222 COVID-19 vaccine. Using immunoSEQ multiplex PCR, the repertoire was profiled, and TCRdb retains in-frame clones only, with some absent. The repertoire consists of about 150,000 clones, with around 88% occurring once and the leading ten covering 3% to 4%. V shed 0 bases and J shed 10 bases, with 13 bases lying between them. Germline assignment: CDR1 MNHNY and CDR2 SVGAGI (reference sequence). CDR3 size: 15 residues. The source material was peripheral blood, sampled on day 0 of MenACWY control vaccination. The V gene is TRBV6-6, the J gene TRBJ1-6; possible D gene TRBD1, 5 bases. The sequence came from an adult in good health. The CDR3 spells CASSYSSPGQSPLHF. CDR3 nucleotide sequence: TGTGCCAGCAGTTACTCGAGCCCAGGGCAATCACCCCTCCACTTT.